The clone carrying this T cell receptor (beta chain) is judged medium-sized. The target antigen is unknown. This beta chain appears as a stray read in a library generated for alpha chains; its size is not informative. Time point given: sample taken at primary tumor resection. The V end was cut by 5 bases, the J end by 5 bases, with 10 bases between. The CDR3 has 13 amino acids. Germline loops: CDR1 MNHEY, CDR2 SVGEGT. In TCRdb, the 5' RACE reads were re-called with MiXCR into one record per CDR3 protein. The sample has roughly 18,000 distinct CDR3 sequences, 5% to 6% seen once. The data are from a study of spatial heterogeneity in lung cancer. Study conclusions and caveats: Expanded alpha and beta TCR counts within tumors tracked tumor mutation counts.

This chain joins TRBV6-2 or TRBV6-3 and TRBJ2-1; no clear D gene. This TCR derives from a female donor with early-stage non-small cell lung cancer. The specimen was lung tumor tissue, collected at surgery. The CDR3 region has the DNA TGTGCCAGCAGTCCTGGGCCGAACAATGAGCAGTTCTTC. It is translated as CASSPGPNNEQFF.